The 17 T cell receptor beta chains below were found in one sample sequenced in a study of blood T cell repertoires in COVID-19. Clones were read by immunoSEQ multiplex PCR, and TCRdb kept only the in-frame ones, dropping some. The sample lists approximately 75,000 clones; approximately 85% were seen once. The sample comprised peripheral blood. The receptors originated from an elderly man with acute or convalescent COVID-19.

This chain connects TRBV6-5 to TRBJ2-1; TRBD2 agrees at 8 bases. V trimming: 6 bases; J trimming: 4 bases; junction bases outside the gene matches: 8. CDR1 and CDR2 (germline): MNHEY, SVGAGI. The CDR3 runs to 15 residues. CDR3 residues: CASRSLSGAYNEQFF. The CDR3 nucleotides read TGTGCCAGCAGAAGTCTTAGCGGGGCTTACAATGAGCAGTTCTTC.

The V call is TRBV30, the J call TRBJ2-1; 9 nucleotides agree with TRBD2. CDR3 length: 14 residues. J was trimmed by 4 bases and V by 0 bases; bases with no gene match: 1. Germline V gene sequence: CDR1 GTSNPN, CDR2 SVGIG (reference sequence). CDR3 amino acids: CAWSVRGGYNEQFF. CDR3 coding DNA: TGTGCCTGGAGTGTGCGGGGGGGGTACAATGAGCAGTTCTTC.

The CDR3, as DNA: TGTGCCAGCTCACCAGAGTGGAGAGGATCCGGGGAGCTGTTTTTT. Residues: CASSPEWRGSGELFF. The chain recombines TRBV18 with TRBJ2-2; D unresolved. In germline, CDR1 is KGHSH, CDR2 LQKENI. This CDR3 has 15 amino acids. Trimming shortened V by 2 bases and J by 6 bases, and 13 bases separated the two germline ends.

The genes are TRBV9 and TRBJ1-5; TRBD1 is a possible D gene (6 bases). The germline V gene has CDR1 SGDLS and CDR2 YYNGEE. Between the trimmed V and J ends, which lost 0 bases and 9 bases, there was a span of 10 bases. The CDR3 sequence is 13 residues long. CDR3 nucleotide sequence: TGTGCCAGCAGCGTAGGGGGGGGGCCGCCCCAGCATTTT. Amino acids: CASSVGGGPPQHF.

V and J are TRBV9 and TRBJ2-3; the match to TRBD2 covers 7 bases. Germline CDR1 reads SGDLS; CDR2 reads YYNGEE. CDR3 length equals 16 residues. The trim removed 4 bases at V and 6 bases at J, leaving 14 bases unmatched. CDR3 in DNA: TGTGCCAGCAGCCCCCTGGCGGGGGAGCAGCCGGATACGCAGTATTTT. As protein: CASSPLAGEQPDTQYF.

The V call is TRBV21-1, the J call TRBJ2-5; TRBD2 is the table's D call, not checked against the DNA. TRBV21-1 is marked as a pseudogene. This CDR3 region has 15 residues. This CDR3 reads CASSKAGGLGETQYF. In DNA form, the CDR3 reads TGTGCCAGCAGCAAAGCTGGAGGGTTAGGGGAGACCCAGTACTTC.

This rearrangement joins TRBV11-2 to TRBJ2-5; possible D gene TRBD2, 5 bases. Germline CDR1 reads SGHAT; CDR2 reads FQNNGV. The CDR3 is made up of 13 amino acids. Trimming left V 1 base short and J 8 bases short, with 11 bases between. The CDR3 spells CASSLGGEGTQYF. The CDR3 DNA sequence: TGTGCCAGCAGCTTAGGAGGAGAGGGAACCCAGTACTTC.

The chain employs TRBV5-1 and TRBJ2-1; 9 nucleotides match TRBD2. The junction had 6 bases not matched to a gene; V was cut back by 1 base and J by 4 bases. The CDR3 loop spans 16 amino acids. Looked up from germline, CDR1 is SGHRS and CDR2 is YFSETQ. CDR3 sequence (DNA): TGCGCCAGCAGCTTGTTGGCTAGCGGGAATTACAATGAGCAGTTCTTC. Encoded protein: CASSLLASGNYNEQFF.

This clone was detected only once. This chain uses TRBV5-1 with TRBJ1-2; D call uncertain. CDR1 is SGHRS, CDR2 YFSETQ, per germline. The V end lost 0 bases, the J end lost 2 bases, and 8 bases lay between the germline ends. The CDR3 spans 14 residues. The CDR3 nucleotides read TGCGCCAGCAGCTTGGAGGCGGGAAACTATGGCTACACCTTC. Translating it yields CASSLEAGNYGYTF.

The rearrangement joins TRBV11-3 to TRBJ2-7, with a tentative D call TRBD1 (5 bases). Germline CDR1 SGHNT, CDR2 YENEEA. Trimming took off 1 base at V and 3 bases at J, with 16 bases between the two ends. This CDR3 comprises 16 residues. The CDR3 DNA is TGTGCCAGCAGCTTAGTTGACAGCTTTCGACACTACGAGCAGTACTTC. Encoded protein: CASSLVDSFRHYEQYF.

The gene calls are TRBV5-6 and TRBJ2-7; TRBD1 matches 8 bases. Trimming removed 3 bases from V and 2 bases from J; junction bases left unmatched: 7. The CDR3 runs to 15 residues. Per germline, CDR1 SGHDT and CDR2 YYEEEE. CDR3: CASSSQGAPPYEQYF. As DNA, the CDR3 is TGTGCCAGCAGCTCTCAGGGGGCCCCACCCTACGAGCAGTACTTC.

The V call is TRBV7-2, the J call TRBJ2-7, with TRBD2 matching 7 bases. This CDR3 contains 14 residues. Losses at the gene ends were 5 bases for V and 5 bases for J; bases not matched to a gene: 9. Germline CDR1 SGHTA, CDR2 FQGNSA. Here the CDR3 reads CASSLGLVVDEQYF. In DNA form, the CDR3 reads TGTGCCAGCAGCCTCGGACTAGTCGTGGACGAGCAGTACTTC. Together with reference TRBV7-2 and TRBJ2-7, the CDR3 gives the full variable domain: GAGVSQSPSNKVTEKGKDVELRCDPISGHTALYWYRQSLGQGLEFLIYFQGNSAPDKSGLPSDRFSAERTGGSVSTLTIQRTQQEDSAVYLCASSLGLVVDEQYFGPGTRLTVT.

This chain uses TRBV28 with TRBJ2-1; TRBD2 aligns across 8 bases. The CDR3 covers 18 residues. Germline CDR1 is MDHEN and CDR2 is SYDVKM. The V and J ends lost 7 bases and 7 bases, in that order; junction bases with no gene match: 21. The CDR3 DNA follows: TGTGCCAGCACCCTTTCATGGGATAGCGGGGAGGGGTCTAATGAGCAGTTCTTC. Translating it yields CASTLSWDSGEGSNEQFF.

This clone was seen only once. The chain combines TRBV7-7 with TRBJ2-2, with D unresolved. The V gene lost 2 bases and the J gene lost 6 bases, with 10 bases spanning the gap. The CDR3 contains 14 residues. Germline loops: CDR1 SSHAT, CDR2 FNYEAQ (reference sequence). CDR3 coding DNA: TGTGCCAGCAGCTTATCCGGTCCGGCCGGGGAGCTGTTTTTT. It yields the protein CASSLSGPAGELFF.

The gene calls are TRBV25-1 and TRBJ2-7, with D possibly matching TRBD1 (5 bases). The CDR3 runs to 12 residues. The germline V gene encodes CDR1 MGHDK and CDR2 SYGVNS. V gave up 7 bases and J gave up 3 bases, with 10 bases separating them. The CDR3: CASTPGHYEQYF. The CDR3 DNA follows: TGTGCCAGCACCCCAGGGCACTACGAGCAGTACTTC.

The gene calls are TRBV27 and TRBJ1-2; TRBD1 aligns across 10 bases. Trimming took 6 bases from V and 7 from J; bases not matched to a gene: 11. CDR1 and CDR2 (germline): MNHEY, SMNVEV (reference sequence). The length of the CDR3 is 15 residues. DNA of the CDR3: TGTGCCAGCAGCTCAGTGGGACAGGGGTATTCTGGCTACACCTTC. Protein sequence: CASSSVGQGYSGYTF.

The gene calls are TRBV7-2 and TRBJ1-2; 9 bases are shared with TRBD1. CDR1 and CDR2 from the germline V gene are SGHTA and FQGNSA. This CDR3 has 16 amino acids. The V and J ends lost 3 bases and 6 bases, in that order; junction bases with no gene match: 11. The CDR3 here is CASSFSTGTGTDGYTF. Here the CDR3 DNA reads TGTGCCAGCAGCTTTTCTACCGGGACAGGGACCGATGGCTACACCTTC. Looking up the rest from reference TRBV7-2 and TRBJ1-2 gives the full variable domain: GAGVSQSPSNKVTEKGKDVELRCDPISGHTALYWYRQSLGQGLEFLIYFQGNSAPDKSGLPSDRFSAERTGGSVSTLTIQRTQQEDSAVYLCASSFSTGTGTDGYTFGSGTRLTVV.